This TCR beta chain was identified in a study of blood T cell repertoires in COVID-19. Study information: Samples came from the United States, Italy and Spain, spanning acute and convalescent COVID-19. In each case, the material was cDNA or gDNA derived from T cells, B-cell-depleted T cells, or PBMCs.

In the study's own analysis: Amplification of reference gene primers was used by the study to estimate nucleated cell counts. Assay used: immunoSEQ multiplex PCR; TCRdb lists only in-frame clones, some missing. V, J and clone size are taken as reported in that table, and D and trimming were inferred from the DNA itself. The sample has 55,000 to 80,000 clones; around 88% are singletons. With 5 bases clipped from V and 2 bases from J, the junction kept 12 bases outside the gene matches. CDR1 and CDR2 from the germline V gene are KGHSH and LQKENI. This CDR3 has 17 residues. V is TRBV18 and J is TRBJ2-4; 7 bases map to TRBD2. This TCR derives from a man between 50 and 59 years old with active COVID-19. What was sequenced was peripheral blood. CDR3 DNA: TGTGCCAGCTCATTCTCGGGGAGGGCAAGGACCAAAAACATTCAGTACTTC. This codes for CASSFSGRARTKNIQYF.